These 29 T cell receptor beta chains came from one sample sequenced in a study of blood T cell repertoires in COVID-19. The protocol was immunoSEQ multiplex PCR, while the TCRdb copy is restricted to in-frame clones and leaves out a portion. The data contain roughly 95,000 clones, approximately 82% of them singletons. Sequenced input: peripheral blood. The receptors were sampled from a man aged 45-65 years with active or convalescent COVID-19.

V usage is TRBV6-5 and J usage is TRBJ1-1; no clear D gene. Between the trimmed V and J ends, which lost 7 bases and 6 bases, there was a span of 18 bases. This CDR3 region has 14 residues. The germline V gene encodes CDR1 MNHEY and CDR2 SVGAGI. CDR3 coding DNA: TGTGCCAGCACCACGTTTGGCTCCGTCGCTGAAGCTTTCTTT. Protein sequence: CASTTFGSVAEAFF.

This clone is a singleton in its sample. The chain is built from TRBV7-2 and TRBJ1-1; perhaps TRBD1 as D (6 bases). Trimming removed 4 bases from V and 6 bases from J, with 12 bases in between. Germline V gene data show CDR1 as SGHTA and CDR2 as FQGNSA. CDR3 size: 13 residues. The CDR3 here is CASSSGQTSEAFF. CDR3 DNA: TGTGCCAGCAGCTCCGGACAGACCTCTGAAGCTTTCTTT.

V and J are TRBV7-6 and TRBJ1-5; D not certain. The CDR3 has 13 residues. The germline V gene encodes CDR1 SGHVS and CDR2 FNYEAQ. Trimming pared 2 bases from V and 10 bases from J, leaving 12 bases between. This CDR3 reads CASSLSTGNPQHF. The CDR3 DNA follows: TGTGCCAGCAGCTTAAGTACCGGGAACCCCCAGCATTTT. The whole variable domain, remainder taken from reference TRBV7-6 and TRBJ1-5, is GAGVSQSPRYKVTKRGQDVALRCDPISGHVSLYWYRQALGQGPEFLTYFNYEAQQDKSGLPNDRFSAERPEGSISTLTIQRTEQRDSAMYRCASSLSTGNPQHFGDGTRLSIL.

The chain uses TRBV19 and TRBJ1-5; 9 bases align to TRBD1. After removal of 3 bases from V and 1 base from J, the junction contained 4 bases not matched to a gene. CDR1 is LNHDA and CDR2 is SQIVND in the germline V gene (reference sequence). This CDR3 spans 16 amino acids. CDR3 protein: CASSMGTGRSNQPQHF. CDR3 nucleotides: TGTGCCAGTAGTATGGGGACAGGGCGGAGCAATCAGCCCCAGCATTTT.

This rearrangement joins TRBV7-2 to TRBJ1-5; D gene ambiguous. Deletions cut 3 bases from V and 0 bases from J, with 9 bases between. Germline V gene lookup returns CDR1 SGHTA and CDR2 FQGNSA. The CDR3 covers 15 residues. The CDR3 bases are TGTGCCAGCAGCTTGGTCCGGGATAGCAATCAGCCCCAGCATTTT. Translating gives CASSLVRDSNQPQHF.

The chain carries TRBV12-3 or TRBV12-4 and TRBJ1-1, with a tentative D call TRBD1 (5 bases). The CDR3 runs to 12 residues. Trimming took 2 bases from V and 4 from J, leaving 5 bases between them. The CDR3 loop is CASSLQGTEAFF. As DNA, the CDR3 is TGTGCCAGCAGTTTACAGGGCACTGAAGCTTTCTTT.

V gene TRBV9 combines with J gene TRBJ2-5; the D gene is possibly TRBD2 (6 bases). The CDR3 spans 14 residues. Germline lookup yields CDR1 SGDLS and CDR2 YYNGEE. The V end was cut by 2 bases, the J end by 5 bases, with 13 bases between. CDR3 DNA sequence: TGTGCCAGCAGCGTCCACGGGGGAGCTGAGACCCAGTACTTC. Translated: CASSVHGGAETQYF. The variable domain in full, with the rest retrieved from reference TRBV9 and TRBJ2-5, is DSGVTQTPKHLITATGQRVTLRCSPRSGDLSVYWYQQSLDQGLQFLIQYYNGEERAKGNILERFSAQQFPDLHSELNLSSLELGDSALYFCASSVHGGAETQYFGPGTRLLVL.

The J gene is TRBJ1-5, the V gene TRBV19; TRBD1 agrees at 12 bases. V gave up 4 bases and J gave up 7 bases; unmatched junction bases: 5. Germline V gene sequence: CDR1 LNHDA, CDR2 SQIVND (reference sequence). The CDR3 spans 15 residues. CDR3 in amino acids: CASSTRDRGRQPQHF. DNA of the CDR3: TGTGCCAGTAGTACCCGGGACAGGGGGCGGCAGCCCCAGCATTTT.

In DNA, the CDR3 is TGTGCCAGCAGTGACAGGGGGCCCTGGCCCCAGCATTTT. Protein sequence: CASSDRGPWPQHF. This chain links TRBV2 with TRBJ1-5, with TRBD1 matching 8 bases. Trimming took 3 bases from V and 9 from J; bases not matched to a gene: 4. Per the germline V gene, CDR1 is SNHLY and CDR2 is FYNNEI. The CDR3 runs to 13 residues.

V and J are TRBV28 and TRBJ2-1; 7 bases line up with TRBD2. With 8 bases clipped from V and 4 bases from J, the junction kept 8 bases outside the gene matches. CDR1 is MDHEN and CDR2 is SYDVKM in the germline V gene. This CDR3 spans 14 amino acids. The CDR3 here is CASGPGGGYNEQFF. CDR3 bases: TGTGCCAGCGGCCCTGGCGGGGGTTACAATGAGCAGTTCTTC. Using reference TRBV28 and TRBJ2-1 for the parts outside the CDR3, the full variable domain is DVKVTQSSRYLVKRTGEKVFLECVQDMDHENMFWYRQDPGLGLRLIYFSYDVKMKEKGDIPEGYSVSREKKERFSLILESASTNQTSMYLCASGPGGGYNEQFFGPGTRLTVL.

J is TRBJ2-1 and V is TRBV7-7; no clear D. The CDR3 spans 14 residues. The V end was cut by 3 bases, the J end by 7 bases, with 13 bases between. CDR1 is SSHAT and CDR2 is FNYEAQ in the germline V gene (reference sequence). For the CDR3, the DNA is TGTGCCAGCAGCTTTGGCGGCGATGCGAATGAGCAGTTCTTC. It yields the protein CASSFGGDANEQFF.

V gene TRBV10-1 combines with J gene TRBJ2-1, with 8 bases that match TRBD1. In germline, CDR1 is WNHNN, CDR2 SYGVQD (reference sequence). V lost 0 bases, J lost 2 bases, and 3 bases stayed unmatched. CDR3 length: 16 residues. In DNA, the CDR3 is TGCGCCAGCAGTGAGTCCAGGGGGCAAACCTACAATGAGCAGTTCTTC. Its protein is CASSESRGQTYNEQFF.

This rearrangement joins TRBV25-1 to TRBJ1-5; D remains unclear. Germline V gene lookup returns CDR1 MGHDK and CDR2 SYGVNS. Trimming stripped 4 bases from V and 6 bases from J, with 13 bases between. The CDR3 runs 14 residues. The CDR3 DNA follows: TGTGCCAGCAGTGGTCCGGGGTTTTCTCAGCCCCAGCATTTT. It codes for CASSGPGFSQPQHF.

V is TRBV27 and J is TRBJ1-4; D is possibly TRBD1 (6 bases). V was shortened by 5 bases and J by 1 base, with 8 bases between the two germline ends. Germline V CDR1 and CDR2: MNHEY, SMNVEV (reference sequence). The length of the CDR3 is 14 residues. CDR3 loop: CASSRQETNEKLFF. CDR3 coding DNA: TGTGCCAGCAGTCGACAGGAAACTAATGAAAAACTGTTTTTT.

V is TRBV11-1 and J is TRBJ1-1, with D hard to call. Germline-derived CDR1 and CDR2 are SGHAT and FQDESV (reference sequence). Deletions cut 3 bases from V and 4 bases from J, with 9 bases between. This CDR3 is 13 amino acids long. The CDR3 coding sequence is TGTGCCAGCAGCTTGCAGGATGGCACTGAAGCTTTCTTT. This encodes CASSLQDGTEAFF.

V is TRBV7-9 and J is TRBJ2-1; 7 bases agree with TRBD1. The CDR3 runs 12 residues. Germline CDR1 and CDR2: SEHNR and FQNEAQ (reference sequence). The CDR3 is CVPGTVYNEQFF. DNA of the CDR3: TGTGTCCCCGGGACAGTCTACAATGAGCAGTTCTTC. The variable domain in full, with the rest retrieved from reference TRBV7-9 and TRBJ2-1, is DTGVSQNPRHKITKRGQNVTFRCDPISEHNRLYWYRQTLGQGPEFLTYFQNEAQLEKSRLLSDRFSAERPKGSFSTLEIQRTEQGDSAMYLCVPGTVYNEQFFGPGTRLTVL.

V gene TRBV7-8 combines with J gene TRBJ2-1; tentatively, D is TRBD2 (6 bases). Looked up from germline, CDR1 is SGHVS and CDR2 is FQNEAQ. The CDR3 runs to 17 residues. V shed 1 base and J shed 0 bases, with 13 bases lying between them. CDR3 DNA: TGTGCCAGCAGCTTAGGCCCAGGGAGGTACTCCTACAATGAGCAGTTCTTC. Protein sequence: CASSLGPGRYSYNEQFF.

CDR3 residues: CASSSQYREGQETQYF. CDR3 nucleotides: TGTGCCAGCTCATCACAGTACAGGGAGGGCCAAGAGACCCAGTACTTC. The chain couples TRBV18 to TRBJ2-5; the D gene is possibly TRBD2 (7 bases). Germline CDR1 KGHSH, CDR2 LQKENI. The CDR3 is made up of 16 amino acids. Trimming took off 5 bases at V and 1 base at J, with 17 bases between the two ends.

This clone was seen a few times. The chain joins TRBV2 to TRBJ2-1; D might be TRBD2 (5 bases). Trimming removed 1 base at V and 10 bases at J, with 5 bases between. The CDR3 contains 11 residues. The germline CDR1 and CDR2 sequences are SNHLY and FYNNEI. As DNA, the CDR3 is TGTGCCAGCAGTGAAGGCGGGGAGCAGTTCTTC. Translated: CASSEGGEQFF.

The CDR3 bases are TGTGCCAGCAGGTCCTCTACGGGGAAGACCGGGGAGCTGTTTTTT. It codes for CASRSSTGKTGELFF. The rearrangement uses TRBV9 and TRBJ2-2; tentative D call: TRBD2 (5 bases). CDR1 and CDR2 (germline): SGDLS, YYNGEE. Trimming shortened V by 5 bases and J by 5 bases, and 16 bases separated the two germline ends. The CDR3 extends over 15 amino acids.

The chain carries TRBV11-2 and TRBJ2-1; no clear D. Per germline, CDR1 SGHAT and CDR2 FQNNGV. Trimming removed 1 base at V and 2 bases at J, with 9 bases between. This CDR3 comprises 15 residues. The CDR3 sequence is CASSLAASPYNEQFF. CDR3 in DNA: TGTGCCAGCAGCTTAGCGGCTAGTCCCTACAATGAGCAGTTCTTC.

The rearrangement joins TRBV7-9 to TRBJ2-3; 11 bases are a match to TRBD2. CDR3 length equals 15 residues. V trimming: 5 bases; J trimming: 2 bases; junction bases outside the gene matches: 3. CDR1 is SEHNR and CDR2 is FQNEAQ in the germline V gene (reference sequence). The CDR3 loop is CASSQTSGVTDTQYF. DNA of the CDR3: TGTGCCAGCAGCCAGACTAGCGGGGTCACAGATACGCAGTATTTT.

CDR3 amino acids: CASSRGTVNTEAFF. The CDR3, as DNA: TGTGCCAGCAGCCGTGGGACAGTGAACACTGAAGCTTTCTTT. V is TRBV7-2 and J is TRBJ1-1, with TRBD1 matching over 7 bases. The V and J ends lost 5 bases and 0 bases, in that order; junction bases with no gene match: 3. This CDR3 contains 14 residues. The germline V gene has CDR1 SGHTA and CDR2 FQGNSA.

J is TRBJ1-1 and V is TRBV28; D might be TRBD1 (6 bases). This CDR3 comprises 15 residues. CDR1 and CDR2 (germline): MDHEN, SYDVKM. V was cut by 6 bases and J by 3 bases, with 17 bases left in between. The CDR3 nucleotides read TGTGCCAGCAGCCCGGGACAACTTAAGGACACTGAAGCTTTCTTT. It specifies CASSPGQLKDTEAFF. Full variable domain (missing parts from reference TRBV28 and TRBJ1-1): DVKVTQSSRYLVKRTGEKVFLECVQDMDHENMFWYRQDPGLGLRLIYFSYDVKMKEKGDIPEGYSVSREKKERFSLILESASTNQTSMYLCASSPGQLKDTEAFFGQGTRLTVV.

The V call is TRBV7-2, the J call TRBJ2-7; D possibly corresponds to TRBD1 (5 bases). Germline loops: CDR1 SGHTA, CDR2 FQGNSA. CDR3 size: 15 residues. Trimming stripped 1 base from V and 1 base from J, with 11 bases between. CDR3 amino acids: CASSLVAGWSYEQYF. As DNA, the CDR3 is TGTGCCAGCAGCTTAGTGGCAGGGTGGTCCTACGAGCAGTACTTC.

This clone was detected a few times. This chain joins TRBV7-7 and TRBJ1-1; 9 nucleotides line up with TRBD1. The CDR3 runs 14 residues. V trimming: 5 bases; J trimming: 4 bases; junction bases outside the gene matches: 5. The germline V gene encodes CDR1 SSHAT and CDR2 FNYEAQ (reference sequence). CDR3: CASSPGQGSTEAFF. CDR3 sequence (DNA): TGTGCCAGCAGCCCTGGACAGGGGAGCACTGAAGCTTTCTTT.

The CDR3 protein is CASSVAGSGTTGELFF. CDR3 in DNA: TGTGCCAGCAGCGTAGCTGGATCCGGGACTACCGGGGAGCTGTTTTTT. The rearrangement uses TRBV9 and TRBJ2-2; TRBD2 might be the D (6 bases). The CDR3 has 16 residues. Trimming stripped 0 bases from V and 5 bases from J, with 14 bases between. Germline V gives CDR1 SGDLS, CDR2 YYNGEE. Complete variable domain (other parts from reference TRBV9 and TRBJ2-2): DSGVTQTPKHLITATGQRVTLRCSPRSGDLSVYWYQQSLDQGLQFLIQYYNGEERAKGNILERFSAQQFPDLHSELNLSSLELGDSALYFCASSVAGSGTTGELFFGEGSRLTVL.

The chain couples TRBV5-1 to TRBJ2-3, with a possible D match to TRBD1 (6 bases). V gave up 5 bases and J gave up 6 bases, with 13 bases separating them. The V gene's germline CDR1 is SGHRS and CDR2 YFSETQ. The CDR3 length is 13 residues. The CDR3 loop reads CASSRAGDDTQYF. The CDR3, as DNA: TGCGCCAGCAGTCGGGCAGGGGATGATACGCAGTATTTT.

This clone was seen more than once but under ten times. The rearrangement links TRBV4-1 to TRBJ1-1, with no clear D. The CDR3 length is 14 residues. V gave up 1 base and J gave up 3 bases, with 9 bases separating them. From germline, CDR1 is MGHRA and CDR2 YSYEKL. DNA of the CDR3: TGCGCCAGCAGCCAAGCTCCGCGGTACACTGAAGCTTTCTTT. Residues: CASSQAPRYTEAFF.